The entry below gives a single T cell receptor beta chain sequence along with its context. The source of the sample is a study of response to subunit inactivated influenza vaccine. A single record per CDR3 protein comes from TCRdb applying MiXCR to the RT-PCR reads. The table records around 570,000 distinct CDR3 sequences, about 10% of them present only once. Trimming cost V 5 bases and J 6 bases, with 11 bases left between them. The CDR3 runs 13 residues. Per germline, CDR1 SGHTA and CDR2 FQGNSA. Separately, the same data were catalogued under a study of T cells expressing NK-cell markers. As that study records: UMIs accompanied the 5'RACE template switching by which TCR beta cDNA was made. From sorted CD3+CD56+NKG2C+, CD3+CD56+NKG2C- and CD3+CD56-NKG2C+ T cells came the TCR beta repertoires. The use of an anti-gamma-delta TCR antibody, which was added in several experiments, restricted sorting to T cells expressing alpha-beta TCR. NKG2C+ dominant clonotypes from over five donors made up roughly 1.0-7.0% of CD8+ T cells. Unclear, still, was the HCMV specificity of the expanded NKG2C+ T cell clones.

The sequence came from a man aged 50 to 59 who received an inactivated influenza vaccine. The gene calls are TRBV7-2 and TRBJ1-5; possibly TRBD1 for D (5 bases). The sequencing here drew on PBMCs from blood, taken on the day of vaccination. CDR3 residues: CASSRGVIQPQHF. The CDR3 coding sequence is TGTGCCAGCAGCCGAGGGGTGATTCAGCCCCAGCATTTT.